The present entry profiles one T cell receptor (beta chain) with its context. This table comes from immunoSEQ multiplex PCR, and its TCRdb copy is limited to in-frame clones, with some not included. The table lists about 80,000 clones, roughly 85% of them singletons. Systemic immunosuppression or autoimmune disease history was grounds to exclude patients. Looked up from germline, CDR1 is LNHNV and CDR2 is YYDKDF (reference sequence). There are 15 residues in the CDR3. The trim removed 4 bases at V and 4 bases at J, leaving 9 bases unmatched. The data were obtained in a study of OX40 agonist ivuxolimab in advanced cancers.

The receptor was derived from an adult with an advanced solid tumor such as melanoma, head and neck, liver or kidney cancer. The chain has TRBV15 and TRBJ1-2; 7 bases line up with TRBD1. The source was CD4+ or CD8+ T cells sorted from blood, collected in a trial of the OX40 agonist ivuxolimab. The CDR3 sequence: CATSTGEGASYGYTF. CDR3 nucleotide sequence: TGTGCCACCAGCACAGGTGAGGGGGCAAGCTATGGCTACACCTTC.